One sample yielded the 11 T cell receptor beta chains listed below, sequenced in a study of T cell responses to AZD1222 COVID-19 vaccine. The protocol was immunoSEQ multiplex PCR, while the TCRdb copy is restricted to in-frame clones and leaves out a portion. This sample has roughly 130,000 clones, with approximately 85% found just once. Source: peripheral blood, taken on day 0 of MenACWY control vaccination. These receptors were collected from an adult in good health.

The chain employs TRBV10-3 and TRBJ1-2, with TRBD1 matching over 7 bases. The CDR3 contains 16 residues. The V segment lost 6 bases and the J segment 3 bases; nucleotides outside the gene matches: 13. The germline gives CDR1 ENHRY, CDR2 SYGVKD. The CDR3 DNA sequence: TGTGCCATCAGCCCCCCTCCGGGACAGAACGACTATGGCTACACCTTC. Protein product: CAISPPPGQNDYGYTF.

J is TRBJ2-7 and V is TRBV29-1; D is ambiguous. Trimming left V 4 bases short and J 2 bases short, with 9 bases between. This CDR3 contains 12 residues. The germline V gene has CDR1 SQVTM and CDR2 ANQGSEA. The CDR3: CSVASGPYEQYF. CDR3 coding DNA: TGCAGCGTTGCATCGGGTCCCTACGAGCAGTACTTC.

This clone has more than one count but fewer than ten. V gene TRBV12-3 or TRBV12-4 combines with J gene TRBJ2-1; 8 positions agree with TRBD2. The CDR3 has 12 amino acids. V trimming: 8 bases; J trimming: 8 bases; junction bases outside the gene matches: 5. CDR3 protein: CASVFGGDEQFF. In DNA form, the CDR3 reads TGTGCCAGCGTTTTCGGGGGGGATGAGCAGTTCTTC.

The J gene is TRBJ2-7, the V gene TRBV2; tentative D call: TRBD1 (6 bases). Germline assignment: CDR1 SNHLY and CDR2 FYNNEI. V dropped 7 bases and J dropped 0 bases, with 10 bases sitting between them. CDR3 length equals 13 residues. CDR3 in DNA: TGTGCCAGCAAAAGGGACACCTCCTACGAGCAGTACTTC. This sequence encodes CASKRDTSYEQYF.

The chain carries TRBV4-1 and TRBJ2-1; 8 bases agree with TRBD2. Germline CDR1 reads MGHRA; CDR2 reads YSYEKL. This CDR3 has 15 residues. The J segment lost 7 bases and the V segment lost 7 bases, leaving 12 bases of the junction unmatched. CDR3 DNA sequence: TGCGCCAGCAAAGTCACTCTAGCGGGCTTTAATGAGCAGTTCTTC. Translating gives CASKVTLAGFNEQFF.

The V call is TRBV5-1, the J call TRBJ1-6, with D possibly matching TRBD1 (6 bases). CDR3 length: 15 residues. Trimming removed 2 bases at V and 3 bases at J, with 9 bases between. The V gene's germline CDR1 is SGHRS and CDR2 YFSETQ. The CDR3 loop reads CASSFNRVYNSPLHF. The DNA of the CDR3 is TGCGCCAGCAGCTTTAACAGGGTCTATAATTCACCCCTCCACTTT.

J is TRBJ1-5 and V is TRBV2; TRBD1 might be the D (5 bases). Trimming removed 4 bases at V and 1 base at J, with 11 bases between. Germline values: CDR1 SNHLY, CDR2 FYNNEI. The CDR3 spans 15 residues. The CDR3 coding sequence is TGTGCCAGCAGTGTCCAGGGACTCAGCAATCAGCCCCAGCATTTT. Translation gives CASSVQGLSNQPQHF.

The CDR3 spells CASSEARVGGNQPQHF. The CDR3 DNA follows: TGTGCCAGCAGTGAAGCTCGGGTGGGCGGGAATCAGCCCCAGCATTTT. V is TRBV2 and J is TRBJ1-5; D remains ambiguous. The germline V and J ends were trimmed by 0 bases and 4 bases, with 13 bases remaining between them. The CDR3 has 16 amino acids. Germline V gives CDR1 SNHLY, CDR2 FYNNEI. Combining the CDR3 with reference TRBV2 and TRBJ1-5 gives the whole variable domain EPEVTQTPSHQVTQMGQEVILRCVPISNHLYFYWYRQILGQKVEFLVSFYNNEISEKSEIFDDQFSVERPDGSNFTLKIRSTKLEDSAMYFCASSEARVGGNQPQHFGDGTRLSIL.

The genes are TRBV9 and TRBJ2-7, with D hard to call. V was cut by 0 bases and J by 2 bases, with 15 bases left in between. The CDR3 loop spans 16 amino acids. Germline V lookup: CDR1 SGDLS, CDR2 YYNGEE. The CDR3 spells CASSVEAQSPTYEQYF. The CDR3 DNA follows: TGTGCCAGCAGCGTAGAGGCGCAGAGTCCTACCTACGAGCAGTACTTC.

The chain employs TRBV19 and TRBJ2-7; no reliable D call. This CDR3 spans 14 amino acids. V shed 8 bases and J shed 5 bases, with 19 bases lying between them. Germline-derived CDR1 and CDR2 are LNHDA and SQIVND (reference sequence). CDR3 region: CASQISVHEHEQYF. The CDR3 nucleotides are TGTGCCAGTCAAATCAGCGTACATGAACACGAGCAGTACTTC.

The rearrangement joins TRBV4-2 to TRBJ1-2; 8 bases are a match to TRBD1. Germline assignment: CDR1 LGHNA and CDR2 YNFKEQ. The V segment lost 0 bases and the J segment 0 bases; nucleotides outside the gene matches: 3. The CDR3 runs to 16 residues. The CDR3 bases are TGTGCCAGCAGCCAAGAGGGGACAGGACCTAACTATGGCTACACCTTC. Protein product: CASSQEGTGPNYGYTF.